This entry is about one TCR beta chain. Its antigen is currently unknown. This specimen belongs to a study of PD-1 blockade in classical Hodgkin lymphoma. General study results and limits: At baseline, newly diagnosed patients reportedly showed less TCR diversity than healthy donors.

Some clones are missing from TCRdb's copy, which holds only in-frame ones; the method was immunoSEQ multiplex PCR. There are about 32,000 clones in the sample; 88% occur only once, and 1% to 1.5% lies in the top ten. Stated time point: newly diagnosed, previously untreated cHL patient sample. Thawed PBMCs were the source of CD4+ T cells, purified by magnetic negative selection. Looked up from germline, CDR1 is MNHNY and CDR2 is SVGAGI (reference sequence). Trimming at V came to 6 bases and at J to 4 bases, leaving 5 bases not matched to a gene. The CDR3 totals 13 residues. The rearrangement uses TRBV6-6 and TRBJ1-1; 7 positions match TRBD1. The sample taken for sequencing was CD4+ T cells from blood. The TCR comes from a human donor with classical Hodgkin lymphoma. This CDR3 reads CASRDRDSTEAFF. CDR3 nucleotide sequence: TGTGCCAGCAGAGACAGGGATAGCACTGAAGCTTTCTTT.